This TCR beta chain originates from a study of T cell repertoires in cytomegalovirus infection. The overall study: Through public TCR beta signatures, both CMV infection and matching HLA type were indicated.

On this clonotype: Its antigen is not known.

Germline V gives CDR1 DFQATT, CDR2 SNEGSKA (reference sequence). This CDR3 spans 14 amino acids. Trimming took 4 bases from V and 5 from J; bases not matched to a gene: 4. Notes on the study in general: HLA-C-restricted TCR beta clonotypes specific for CMV led the ex vivo response. Adding up the frequency of public TCR beta families identified people who carried CMV plus the relevant HLA.

MiXCR, run by TCRdb on the reads, gives a single entry per CDR3 protein. The sample lists some 500,000 distinct CDR3 sequences, approximately 40% occurring once. This clonotype was sampled from a human donor in good health (CMV status not recorded). Some clones in this sample may be carry-over from other donors' samples. The material was cultured PBMCs, obtained from culture after CMV antigen stimulation. V and J are TRBV20-1 and TRBJ2-2; 10 bases agree with TRBD2. The CDR3: CSAIAGGGTGELFF. The CDR3 DNA follows: TGCAGTGCTATAGCGGGGGGAGGGACCGGGGAGCTGTTTTTT.